The 8 T cell receptor beta chains below all came from one sample that was sequenced in a study of a mutant IDH1 vaccine in newly diagnosed glioma. The sample's time point: baseline, week 1 (first vaccination visit). The treatment here: pre-vaccination baseline after standard-of-care therapy. Clones were sequenced by immunoSEQ multiplex PCR, and TCRdb holds only the in-frame ones, with some missing. This sample has 25,000 to 35,000 clones, with roughly 82% found just once. Sequencing used PBMCs, obtained from a glioma patient treated with radiotherapy, temozolomide or both. These receptors came from a man aged 25-45 years with glioma.

The V call is TRBV27, the J call TRBJ1-5; D is possibly TRBD1 (5 bases). The germline gives CDR1 MNHEY, CDR2 SMNVEV (reference sequence). The CDR3 has 17 amino acids. Trimming removed 7 bases at V and 0 bases at J, with 19 bases between. The CDR3 sequence: CASTHHAGEGSNQPQHF. CDR3 in DNA: TGTGCCAGCACCCACCACGCGGGGGAAGGTAGCAATCAGCCCCAGCATTTT.

The V gene is TRBV5-1, the J gene TRBJ1-4; 8 positions match TRBD1. V was clipped by 0 bases and J by 7 bases; unmatched bases: 8. This CDR3 is built from 16 residues. Germline V gene lookup returns CDR1 SGHRS and CDR2 YFSETQ. The CDR3 reads CASSLDGQGEGEKLFF. As DNA, the CDR3 is TGCGCCAGCAGCTTGGATGGACAGGGAGAAGGTGAAAAACTGTTTTTT.

This clone showed up just once. The chain uses TRBV29-1 and TRBJ2-2; weak D call: TRBD2 (5 bases). CDR1 and CDR2 from the germline V gene are SQVTM and ANQGSEA. The CDR3 runs to 12 residues. V was cut by 5 bases and J by 4 bases, with 8 bases left in between. The DNA of the CDR3 is TGCAGCGTTCTTACTAGCACCGGGGAGCTGTTTTTT. It is translated as CSVLTSTGELFF.

The genes are TRBV30 and TRBJ1-3, with D uncertain. Trimming pared 1 base from V and 4 bases from J, leaving 11 bases between. The CDR3 is 14 residues long. CDR1 GTSNPN and CDR2 SVGIG come from the germline V gene (reference sequence). This chain's CDR3 is CAWSDPGAGNTIYF. DNA for the CDR3: TGTGCCTGGAGTGATCCCGGCGCGGGAAACACCATATATTTT.

The chain employs TRBV7-2 and TRBJ2-1, with TRBD2 matching 8 bases. This CDR3 spans 14 amino acids. Trimming cost V 2 bases and J 4 bases; bases outside gene matches: 1. CDR1 and CDR2 from the germline V gene are SGHTA and FQGNSA. The CDR3 spells CASSLSGGYNEQFF. The CDR3, as DNA: TGTGCCAGCAGCTTAAGCGGGGGTTACAATGAGCAGTTCTTC.

The chain couples TRBV5-6 to TRBJ1-2, with TRBD1 as a possible D gene (5 bases). The CDR3 loop spans 16 amino acids. From germline, CDR1 is SGHDT and CDR2 YYEEEE. Trimming took off 6 bases at V and 5 bases at J, with 23 bases between the two ends. The CDR3 loop reads CASTISGTLLDYGYTF. The DNA for the CDR3 is TGTGCCAGCACCATTTCCGGGACCTTATTAGATTATGGCTACACCTTC.

The chain is built from TRBV2 and TRBJ2-2; 9 bases fit TRBD1. Germline lookup yields CDR1 SNHLY and CDR2 FYNNEI. This CDR3 region has 16 residues. The ends lost 6 bases at V and 1 base at J; junction bases unmatched: 6. DNA of the CDR3: TGTGCCAGCAGCAGGGACAGGGCTTTGAACACCGGGGAGCTGTTTTTT. This encodes CASSRDRALNTGELFF.

This rearrangement joins TRBV2 to TRBJ2-3; TRBD2 matches 8 bases. This CDR3 has 15 amino acids. Germline V gene data show CDR1 as SNHLY and CDR2 as FYNNEI. Unmatched junction bases numbered 5, after V lost 2 bases and J lost 4 bases. The CDR3 loop reads CASSETGGAPDTQYF. The CDR3 DNA reads TGTGCCAGCAGTGAAACCGGGGGGGCCCCAGATACGCAGTATTTT. The complete variable domain, with remaining parts taken from reference TRBV2 and TRBJ2-3, reads EPEVTQTPSHQVTQMGQEVILRCVPISNHLYFYWYRQILGQKVEFLVSFYNNEISEKSEIFDDQFSVERPDGSNFTLKIRSTKLEDSAMYFCASSETGGAPDTQYFGPGTRLTVL.